A single sample is the source of the 5 T cell receptor beta chains below, sequenced in a study of blood T cell repertoires in COVID-19. TCRdb's table, derived via immunoSEQ multiplex PCR, lists solely in-frame clones and lacks some. The table records 98,000 or so clones, around 90% of them present only once. The sample consisted of peripheral blood. The receptor set was obtained from a man aged 60 to 75 with COVID-19, enrolled during active disease.

The genes are TRBV9 and TRBJ1-2; tentative D call: TRBD1 (5 bases). Germline V gene sequence: CDR1 SGDLS, CDR2 YYNGEE. Deletions cut 3 bases from V and 1 base from J, with 13 bases between. The CDR3 consists of 15 residues. CDR3 sequence reads: CASSDGGGFNYGYTF. DNA for the CDR3: TGTGCCAGCAGCGACGGGGGAGGATTTAACTATGGCTACACCTTC.

The V gene is TRBV6-5, the J gene TRBJ2-2; D perhaps matches TRBD2 (5 bases). CDR3 length: 12 amino acids. Trimming cost V 4 bases and J 7 bases, with 7 bases left between them. Looked up from germline, CDR1 is MNHEY and CDR2 is SVGAGI. The CDR3 sequence is CASSFRGGELFF. The CDR3, as DNA: TGTGCCAGCAGTTTTCGGGGCGGGGAGCTGTTTTTT.

The V and J genes are TRBV4-1 and TRBJ1-4; D is undetermined. V lost 0 bases to trimming and J lost 8 bases, with 16 bases between them. The CDR3 has 16 amino acids. The germline CDR1 and CDR2 sequences are MGHRA and YSYEKL. CDR3 sequence: CASSQEHAGNREKLFF. In nucleotides, the CDR3 is TGCGCCAGCAGCCAAGAACATGCGGGGAATCGGGAAAAACTGTTTTTT.

The rearrangement links TRBV28 to TRBJ2-1; 9 bases map to TRBD1. Per germline, CDR1 MDHEN and CDR2 SYDVKM. V dropped 4 bases and J dropped 12; count of bases not matched to a gene: 16. This CDR3 has 16 amino acids. CDR3 DNA sequence: TGTGCCAGCAGTTCCACCGGGACAGGGAAACACATTGTGCAGTTCTTC. Protein sequence: CASSSTGTGKHIVQFF.

The gene calls are TRBV5-1 and TRBJ2-2, with D perhaps matching TRBD2 (6 bases). V was shortened by 6 bases and J by 0 bases, with 15 bases between the two germline ends. The CDR3 totals 16 residues. Looked up from germline, CDR1 is SGHRS and CDR2 is YFSETQ. The CDR3 region has the DNA TGCGCCAGCACGCCTCCCGGGACTGCGAACACCGGGGAGCTGTTTTTT. This codes for CASTPPGTANTGELFF.